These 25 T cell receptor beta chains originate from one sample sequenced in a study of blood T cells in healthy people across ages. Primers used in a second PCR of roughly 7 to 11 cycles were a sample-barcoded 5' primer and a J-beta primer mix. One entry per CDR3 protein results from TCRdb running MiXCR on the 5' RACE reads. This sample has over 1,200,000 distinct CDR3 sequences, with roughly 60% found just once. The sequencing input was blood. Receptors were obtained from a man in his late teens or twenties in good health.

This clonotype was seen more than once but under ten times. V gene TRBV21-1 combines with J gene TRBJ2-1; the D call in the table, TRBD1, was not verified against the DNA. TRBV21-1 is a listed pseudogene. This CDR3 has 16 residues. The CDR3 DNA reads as TGTGCCAGCAGCAAAGGGGGGGCAGGGATGGGTAATGAGCAGTTCTTC. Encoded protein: CASSKGGAGMGNEQFF.

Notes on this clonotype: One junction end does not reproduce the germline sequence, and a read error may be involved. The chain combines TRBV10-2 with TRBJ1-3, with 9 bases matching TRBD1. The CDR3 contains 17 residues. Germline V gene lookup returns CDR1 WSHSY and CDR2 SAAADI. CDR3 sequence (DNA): TGCGCCAGCAGTGAGACAGGGGGCTCACTCTCTGGAAACACCGTATATTTT. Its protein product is CASSETGGSLSGNTVYF.

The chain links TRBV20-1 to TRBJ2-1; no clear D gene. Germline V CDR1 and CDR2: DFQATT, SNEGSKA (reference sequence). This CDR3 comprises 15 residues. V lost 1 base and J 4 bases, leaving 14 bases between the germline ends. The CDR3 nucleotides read TGCAGTGCTAGAGGTAGCTTCCCCAGATACAATGAGCAGTTCTTC. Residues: CSARGSFPRYNEQFF.

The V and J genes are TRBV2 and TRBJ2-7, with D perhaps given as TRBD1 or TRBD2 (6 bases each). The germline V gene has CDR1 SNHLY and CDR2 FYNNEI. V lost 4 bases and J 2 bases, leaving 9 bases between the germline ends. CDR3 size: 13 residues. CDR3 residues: CASSGGATYEQYF. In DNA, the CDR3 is TGTGCCAGCAGTGGGGGGGCGACCTACGAGCAGTACTTC.

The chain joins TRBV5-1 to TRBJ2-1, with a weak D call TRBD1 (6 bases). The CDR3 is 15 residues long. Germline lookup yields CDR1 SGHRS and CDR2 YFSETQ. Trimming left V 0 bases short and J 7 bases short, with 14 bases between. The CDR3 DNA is TGCGCCAGCAGCTTGGGGGCCAGGGGATTAAATGAGCAGTTCTTC. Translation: CASSLGARGLNEQFF.

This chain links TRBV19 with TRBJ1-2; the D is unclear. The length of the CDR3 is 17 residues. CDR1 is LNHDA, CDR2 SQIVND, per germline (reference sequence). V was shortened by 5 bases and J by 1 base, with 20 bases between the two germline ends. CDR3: CASSPNLNLVGNYGYTF. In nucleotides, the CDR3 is TGTGCCAGTAGTCCCAATTTAAATCTGGTCGGTAACTATGGCTACACCTTC.

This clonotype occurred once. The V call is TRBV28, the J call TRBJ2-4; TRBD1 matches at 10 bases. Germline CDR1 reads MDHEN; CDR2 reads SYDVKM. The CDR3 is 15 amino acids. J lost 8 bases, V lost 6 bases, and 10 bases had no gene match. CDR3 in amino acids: CASRDPGTGVYIQYF. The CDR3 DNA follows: TGTGCCAGCAGGGATCCCGGGACAGGGGTTTACATTCAGTACTTC. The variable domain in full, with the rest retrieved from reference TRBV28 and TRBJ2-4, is DVKVTQSSRYLVKRTGEKVFLECVQDMDHENMFWYRQDPGLGLRLIYFSYDVKMKEKGDIPEGYSVSREKKERFSLILESASTNQTSMYLCASRDPGTGVYIQYFGAGTRLSVL.

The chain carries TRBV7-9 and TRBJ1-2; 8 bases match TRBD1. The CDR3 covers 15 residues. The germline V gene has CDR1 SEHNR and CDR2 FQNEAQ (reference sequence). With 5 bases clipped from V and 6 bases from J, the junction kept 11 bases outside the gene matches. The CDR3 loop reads CASSDNRGQVNGYTF. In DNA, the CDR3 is TGTGCCAGCAGCGACAACCGGGGACAGGTTAATGGCTACACCTTC.

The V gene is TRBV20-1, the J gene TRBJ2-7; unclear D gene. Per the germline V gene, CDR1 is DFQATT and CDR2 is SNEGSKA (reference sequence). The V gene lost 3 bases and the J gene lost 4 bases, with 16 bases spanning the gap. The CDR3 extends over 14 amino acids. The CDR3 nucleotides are TGCAGTGCTAGGATCTTGGGCCGAAGGTACGAGCAGTACTTC. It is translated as CSARILGRRYEQYF.

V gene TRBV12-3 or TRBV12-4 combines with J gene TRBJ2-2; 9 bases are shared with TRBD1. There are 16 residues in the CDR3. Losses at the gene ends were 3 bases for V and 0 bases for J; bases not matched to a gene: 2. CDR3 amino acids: CASSFRTGANTGELFF. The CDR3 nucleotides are TGTGCCAGCAGTTTTAGGACAGGGGCGAACACCGGGGAGCTGTTTTTT.

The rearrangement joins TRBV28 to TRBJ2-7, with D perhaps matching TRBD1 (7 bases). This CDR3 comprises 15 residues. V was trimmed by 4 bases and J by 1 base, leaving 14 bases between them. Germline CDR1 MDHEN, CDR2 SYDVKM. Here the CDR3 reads CASSSPAGGSYEQYF. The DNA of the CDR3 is TGTGCCAGCAGTTCTCCAGCAGGGGGGTCCTACGAGCAGTACTTC.

In DNA, the CDR3 is TGTGCCAGCAGTGAAGCAGGGGCCATACCCCGGGGCTACACCTTC. It encodes CASSEAGAIPRGYTF. V usage is TRBV6-1 and J usage is TRBJ1-2, with D possibly matching TRBD1 (5 bases). The germline V gene encodes CDR1 MNHNS and CDR2 SASEGT. The CDR3 runs 15 residues. V lost 0 bases and J 8 bases, leaving 16 bases between the germline ends.

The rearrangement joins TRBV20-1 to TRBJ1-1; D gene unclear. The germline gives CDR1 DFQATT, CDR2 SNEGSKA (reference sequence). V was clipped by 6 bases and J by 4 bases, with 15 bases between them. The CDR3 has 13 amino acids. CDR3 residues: CSALWAGSTEAFF. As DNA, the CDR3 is TGCAGTGCCCTATGGGCTGGGAGCACTGAAGCTTTCTTT.

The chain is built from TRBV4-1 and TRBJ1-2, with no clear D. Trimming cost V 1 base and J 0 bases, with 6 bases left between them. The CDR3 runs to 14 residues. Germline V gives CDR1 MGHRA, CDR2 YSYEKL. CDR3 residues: CASSQGETNYGYTF. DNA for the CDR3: TGCGCCAGCAGCCAAGGGGAAACTAACTATGGCTACACCTTC.

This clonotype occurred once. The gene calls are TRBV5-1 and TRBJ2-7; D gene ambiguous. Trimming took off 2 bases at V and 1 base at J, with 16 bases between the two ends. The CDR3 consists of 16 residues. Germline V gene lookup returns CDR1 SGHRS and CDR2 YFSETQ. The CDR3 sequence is CASSFPSGSSSYEQYF. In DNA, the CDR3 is TGCGCCAGCAGCTTCCCCTCGGGCTCAAGTTCCTACGAGCAGTACTTC.

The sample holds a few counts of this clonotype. CDR3 sequence (DNA): TGTGCCAGTAGAGCACAGGGATCCTACAATGAGCAGTTCTTC. Its protein product is CASRAQGSYNEQFF. V is TRBV25-1 and J is TRBJ2-1; D perhaps matches TRBD1 (6 bases). Trimming left V 9 bases short and J 1 base short, with 13 bases between. Germline V gene sequence: CDR1 MGHDK, CDR2 SYGVNS. The CDR3 has 14 residues.

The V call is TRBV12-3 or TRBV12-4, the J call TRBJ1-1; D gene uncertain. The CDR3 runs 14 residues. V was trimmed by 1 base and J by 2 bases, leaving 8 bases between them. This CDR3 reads CASSLGEVNTEAFF. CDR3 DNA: TGTGCCAGCAGTTTAGGTGAAGTCAACACTGAAGCTTTCTTT.

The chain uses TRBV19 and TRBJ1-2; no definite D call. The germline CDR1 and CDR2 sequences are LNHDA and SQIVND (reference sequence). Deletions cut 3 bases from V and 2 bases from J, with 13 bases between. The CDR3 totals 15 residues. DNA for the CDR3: TGTGCCAGTAGTATCGCCGGAAATCGCAACTATGGCTACACCTTC. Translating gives CASSIAGNRNYGYTF.

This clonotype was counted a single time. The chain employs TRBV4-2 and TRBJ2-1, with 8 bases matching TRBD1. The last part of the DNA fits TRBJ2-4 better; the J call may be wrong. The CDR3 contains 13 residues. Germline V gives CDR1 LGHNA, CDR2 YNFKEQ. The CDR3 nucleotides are TGTGCCAGCAGCCAAGGTTGGGGACAGGCTCAGTACTTC. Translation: CASSQGWGQAQYF.

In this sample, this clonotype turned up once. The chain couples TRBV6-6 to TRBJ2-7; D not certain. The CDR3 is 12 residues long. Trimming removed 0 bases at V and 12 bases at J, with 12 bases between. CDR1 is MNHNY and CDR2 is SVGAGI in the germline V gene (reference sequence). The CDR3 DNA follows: TGTGCCAGCAGTTACTCGGACGGCTCCGTGTACTTC. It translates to CASSYSDGSVYF.

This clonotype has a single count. CDR3 amino acids: CASSISGLPYEQYF. The CDR3 region has the DNA TGTGCCAGCAGCATATCGGGCCTCCCTTACGAGCAGTACTTC. V is TRBV7-9 and J is TRBJ2-7; no reliable D call. CDR3 length: 14 amino acids. Germline values: CDR1 SEHNR, CDR2 FQNEAQ (reference sequence). V was pared by 5 bases and J by 4 bases, with 15 bases between.

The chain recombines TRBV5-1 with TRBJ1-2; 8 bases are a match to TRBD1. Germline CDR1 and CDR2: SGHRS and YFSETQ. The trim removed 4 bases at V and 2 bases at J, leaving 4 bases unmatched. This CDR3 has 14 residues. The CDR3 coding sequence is TGCGCCAGCAGCATCGGGACAGGAAACTATGGCTACACCTTC. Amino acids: CASSIGTGNYGYTF.

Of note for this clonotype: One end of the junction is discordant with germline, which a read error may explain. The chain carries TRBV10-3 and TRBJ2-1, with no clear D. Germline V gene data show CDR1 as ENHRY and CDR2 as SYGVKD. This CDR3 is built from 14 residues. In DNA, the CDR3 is TGTGCCATCAGTGACACCGACGCAGGTAATGATCAGTTCTTC. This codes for CAISDTDAGNDQFF.

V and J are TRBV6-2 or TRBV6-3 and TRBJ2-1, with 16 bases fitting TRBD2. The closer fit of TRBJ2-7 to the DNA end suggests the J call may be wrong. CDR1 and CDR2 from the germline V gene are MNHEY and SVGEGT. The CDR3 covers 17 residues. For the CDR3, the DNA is TGTGCCAGCAGTTACGGGACTAGCGGGGGGGTTTACAATGAGCAGTACTTC. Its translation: CASSYGTSGGVYNEQYF.

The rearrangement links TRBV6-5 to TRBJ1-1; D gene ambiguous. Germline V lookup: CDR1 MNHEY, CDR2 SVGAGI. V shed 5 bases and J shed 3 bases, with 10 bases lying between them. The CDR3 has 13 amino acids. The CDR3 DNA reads TGTGCCAGCAGTAGGACTCAATACACTGAAGCTTTCTTT. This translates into CASSRTQYTEAFF.